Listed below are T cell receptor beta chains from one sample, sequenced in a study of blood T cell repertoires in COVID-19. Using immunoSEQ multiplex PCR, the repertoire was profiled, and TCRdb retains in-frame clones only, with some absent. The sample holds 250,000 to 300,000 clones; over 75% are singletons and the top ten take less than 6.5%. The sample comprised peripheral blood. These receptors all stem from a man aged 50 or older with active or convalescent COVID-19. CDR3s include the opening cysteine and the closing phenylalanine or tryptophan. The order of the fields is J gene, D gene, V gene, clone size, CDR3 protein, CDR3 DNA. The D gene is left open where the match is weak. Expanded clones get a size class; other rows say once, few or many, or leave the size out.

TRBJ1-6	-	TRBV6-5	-	CASSYEAGYNSPLHF	TGTGCCAGCAGTTACGAGGCGGGGTATAATTCACCCCTCCACTTT
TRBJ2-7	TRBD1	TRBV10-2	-	CASRKTGMAYEQYF	TGCGCCAGCAGAAAGACAGGGATGGCCTACGAGCAGTACTTC
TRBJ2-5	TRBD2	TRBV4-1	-	CASSPGRTTQETQYF	TGCGCCAGCAGCCCCGGGAGGACGACCCAAGAGACCCAGTACTTC
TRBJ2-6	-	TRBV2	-	CASSQDSGANVLTF	TGTGCCAGCAGTCAGGACTCTGGGGCCAACGTCCTGACTTTC
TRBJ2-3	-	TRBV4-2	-	CASSQDRGGGLTDTQYF	TGTGCCAGCAGCCAAGATAGAGGGGGGGGCCTCACAGATACGCAGTATTTT
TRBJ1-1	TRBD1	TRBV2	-	CASSPTGDMNTEAFF	TGTGCCAGCAGTCCCACAGGGGATATGAACACTGAAGCTTTCTTT
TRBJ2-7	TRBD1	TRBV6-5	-	CASSRGQDRTYEQYF	TGTGCCAGCAGCCGTGGACAGGACAGAACCTACGAGCAGTACTTC
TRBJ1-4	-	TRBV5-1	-	CASSLWGATNEKLFF	TGCGCCAGCAGCTTGTGGGGGGCAACTAATGAAAAACTGTTTTTT
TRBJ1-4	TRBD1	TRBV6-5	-	CLTGDHEKLFF	TGTCTGACAGGGGACCATGAAAAACTGTTTTTT
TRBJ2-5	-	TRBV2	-	CASSESTVGTQYF	TGTGCCAGCAGTGAATCGACAGTAGGGACCCAGTACTTC
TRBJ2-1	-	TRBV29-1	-	CSVRLLIQNEQFF	TGCAGCGTGAGACTTCTTATTCAGAATGAGCAGTTCTTC
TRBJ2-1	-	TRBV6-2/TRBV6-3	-	CASSYNRNEQFF	TGTGCCAGCAGTTACAACAGGAATGAGCAGTTCTTC
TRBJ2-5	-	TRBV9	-	CASSVVEGETQYF	TGTGCCAGCAGCGTAGTGGAGGGAGAGACCCAGTACTTC
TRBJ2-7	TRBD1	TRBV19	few	CASSAYDRGYEQYF	TGTGCCAGTAGTGCGTACGACAGGGGCTACGAGCAGTACTTC
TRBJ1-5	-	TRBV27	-	CASRGGGGYSNQPQHF	TGTGCCAGCAGGGGGGGAGGGGGTTATAGCAATCAGCCCCAGCATTTT
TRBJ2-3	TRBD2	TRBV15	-	CATGIAGVTDTQYF	TGTGCCACCGGGATAGCGGGAGTAACAGATACGCAGTATTTT
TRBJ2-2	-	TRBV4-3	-	CASSQEGLVAGELFF	TGCGCCAGCAGCCAAGAAGGTCTAGTGGCCGGGGAGCTGTTTTTT
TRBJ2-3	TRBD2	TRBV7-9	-	CASSFLAGEGADTQYF	TGTGCCAGCAGCTTTCTAGCGGGAGAGGGGGCAGATACGCAGTATTTT
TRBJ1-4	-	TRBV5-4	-	CASSTRQVGTNEKLFF	TGTGCCAGCAGCACGAGACAGGTTGGGACTAATGAAAAACTGTTTTTT
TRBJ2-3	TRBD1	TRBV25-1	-	CASSPGTGGVTDTQYF	TGTGCCAGCAGTCCCGGGACAGGGGGGGTCACAGATACGCAGTATTTT
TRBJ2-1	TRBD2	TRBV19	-	CASSSASGTNEQFF	TGTGCCAGTAGTTCCGCTAGCGGGACCAATGAGCAGTTCTTC
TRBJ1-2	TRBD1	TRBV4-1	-	CASSQFTGQVNYGYTF	TGCGCCAGCAGCCAATTCACCGGACAGGTTAACTATGGCTACACCTTC